This T cell receptor beta chain was sequenced during a study of T cell repertoires in urothelial bladder cancer. The protocol was immunoSEQ multiplex PCR, while the TCRdb copy is restricted to in-frame clones and leaves out a portion. The sample carries 5,000 to 7,500 clones, 71% recorded once. In its sample, this clone was seen a few times. V was clipped by 3 bases and J by 7 bases, with 13 bases between them. The CDR3 loop spans 15 amino acids. The germline V gene encodes CDR1 SNHLY and CDR2 FYNNEI. The sequenced sample was tumor-infiltrating cells from bladder cancer. This clonotype was sampled from a human donor with urothelial carcinoma. This chain uses TRBV2 with TRBJ1-6, with a possible D match to TRBD1 (5 bases). CDR3 region: CASSDGGSNNSPLHF. CDR3 nucleotides: TGTGCCAGCAGTGATGGGGGGTCAAACAATTCACCCCTCCACTTT.